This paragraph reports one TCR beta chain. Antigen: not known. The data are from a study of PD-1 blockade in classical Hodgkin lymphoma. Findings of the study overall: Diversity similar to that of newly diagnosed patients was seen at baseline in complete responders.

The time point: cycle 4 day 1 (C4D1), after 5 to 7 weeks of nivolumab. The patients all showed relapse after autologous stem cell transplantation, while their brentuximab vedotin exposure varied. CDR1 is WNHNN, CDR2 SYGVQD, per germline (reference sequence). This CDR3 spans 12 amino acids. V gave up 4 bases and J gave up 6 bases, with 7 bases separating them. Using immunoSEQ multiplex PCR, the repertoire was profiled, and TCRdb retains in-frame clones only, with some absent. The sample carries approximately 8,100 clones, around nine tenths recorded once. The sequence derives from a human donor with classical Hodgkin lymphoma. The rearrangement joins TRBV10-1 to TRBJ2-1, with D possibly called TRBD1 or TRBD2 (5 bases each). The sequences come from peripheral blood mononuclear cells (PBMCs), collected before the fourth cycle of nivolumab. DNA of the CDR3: TGCGCCAGCAGTGTTGGGGGCAATGAGCAGTTCTTC. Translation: CASSVGGNEQFF.